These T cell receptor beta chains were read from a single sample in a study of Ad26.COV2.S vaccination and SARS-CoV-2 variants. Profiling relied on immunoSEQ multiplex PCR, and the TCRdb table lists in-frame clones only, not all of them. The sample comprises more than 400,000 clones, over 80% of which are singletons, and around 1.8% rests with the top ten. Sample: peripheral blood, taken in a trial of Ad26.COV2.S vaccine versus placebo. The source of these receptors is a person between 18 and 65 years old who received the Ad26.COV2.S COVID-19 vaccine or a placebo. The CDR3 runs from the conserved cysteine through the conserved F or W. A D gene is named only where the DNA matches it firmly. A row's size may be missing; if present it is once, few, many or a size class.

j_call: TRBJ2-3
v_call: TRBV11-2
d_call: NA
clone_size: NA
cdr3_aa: CASSLDPGDPTDTQYF
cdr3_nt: TGTGCCAGCAGCTTAGATCCGGGGGATCCCACAGATACGCAGTATTTT

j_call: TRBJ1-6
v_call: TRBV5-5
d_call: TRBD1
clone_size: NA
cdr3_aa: CASSLVRQGAVGVSPLHF
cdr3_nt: TGTGCCAGCAGCTTGGTGAGACAGGGGGCGGTTGGGGTATCACCCCTCCACTTT

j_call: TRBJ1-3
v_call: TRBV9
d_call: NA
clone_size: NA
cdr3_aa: CASSAGTAGNTIYF
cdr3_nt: TGTGCCAGCAGCGCCGGGACTGCTGGAAACACCATATATTTT

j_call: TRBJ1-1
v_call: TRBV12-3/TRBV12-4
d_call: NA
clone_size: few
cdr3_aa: CASSPKVAFF
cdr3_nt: TGTGCCAGCAGCCCTAAGGTAGCTTTCTTT

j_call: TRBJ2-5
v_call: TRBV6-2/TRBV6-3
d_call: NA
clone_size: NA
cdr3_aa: CASSYLTRASGAQYF
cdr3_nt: TGTGCCAGCAGTTACTTAACTAGAGCTTCTGGGGCCCAGTACTTC

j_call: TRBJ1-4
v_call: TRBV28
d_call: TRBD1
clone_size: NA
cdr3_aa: CASSVDRAPNEKLFF
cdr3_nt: TGTGCCAGCAGTGTAGACAGGGCCCCTAATGAAAAACTGTTTTTT

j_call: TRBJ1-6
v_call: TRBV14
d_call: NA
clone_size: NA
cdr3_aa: CASSQESAGRRTSPLHF
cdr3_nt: TGTGCCAGCAGCCAAGAATCGGCAGGGAGAAGGACTTCACCCCTCCACTTT

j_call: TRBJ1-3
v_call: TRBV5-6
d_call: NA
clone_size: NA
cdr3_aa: CASSPGGIAGNTIYF
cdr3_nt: TGTGCCAGCAGCCCGGGGGGGATAGCTGGCAACACCATATATTTT

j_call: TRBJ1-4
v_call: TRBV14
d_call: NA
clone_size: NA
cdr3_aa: CASSRDWDSEKLFF
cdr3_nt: TGTGCCAGCAGCCGTGACTGGGATTCCGAAAAACTGTTTTTT

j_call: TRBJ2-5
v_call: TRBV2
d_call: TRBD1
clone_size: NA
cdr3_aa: CASGKYRDRGPSQATQYF
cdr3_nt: TGTGCCAGCGGAAAATACCGGGACAGGGGCCCGAGTCAGGCGACCCAGTACTTC

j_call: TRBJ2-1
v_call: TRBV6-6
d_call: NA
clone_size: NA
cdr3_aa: CASSPYNNEQFF
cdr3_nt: TGTGCCAGCAGCCCTTACAACAATGAGCAGTTCTTC

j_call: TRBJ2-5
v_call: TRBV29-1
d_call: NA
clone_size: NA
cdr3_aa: CSVVGTTARTQYF
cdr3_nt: TGCAGCGTTGTTGGGACCACTGCTAGGACCCAGTACTTC

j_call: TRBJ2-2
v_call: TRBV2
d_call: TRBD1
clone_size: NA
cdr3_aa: CASSNLQGAGDTGELFF
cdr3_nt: TGTGCCAGCAGCAATTTACAGGGGGCCGGGGACACCGGGGAGCTGTTTTTT

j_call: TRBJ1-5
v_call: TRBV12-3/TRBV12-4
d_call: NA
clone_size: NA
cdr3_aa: CASSLDIQPQHF
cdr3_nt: TGTGCCAGCAGTTTAGACATCCAGCCCCAGCATTTT

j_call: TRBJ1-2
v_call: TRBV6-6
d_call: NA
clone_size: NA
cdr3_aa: CASSLPDSYGYTF
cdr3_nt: TGTGCCAGCAGTCTACCGGACAGTTATGGCTACACCTTC

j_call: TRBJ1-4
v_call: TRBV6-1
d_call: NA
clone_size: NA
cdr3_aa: CASSEARGATNEKLFF
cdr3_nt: TGTGCCAGCAGTGAAGCGCGGGGGGCAACTAATGAAAAACTGTTTTTT

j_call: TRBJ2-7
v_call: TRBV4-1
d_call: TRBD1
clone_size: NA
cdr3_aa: CASSQGGTGGFEQYF
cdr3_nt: TGCGCCAGCAGCCAAGGCGGGACAGGGGGCTTCGAGCAGTACTTC

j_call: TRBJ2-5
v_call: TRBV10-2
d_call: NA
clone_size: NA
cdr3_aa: CASSEGRQETQYF
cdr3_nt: TGCGCCAGCAGTGAGGGCAGACAAGAGACCCAGTACTTC

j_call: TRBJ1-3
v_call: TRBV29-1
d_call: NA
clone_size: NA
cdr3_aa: CSVRGSPNSGNTIYF
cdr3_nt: TGCAGCGTTCGCGGGAGCCCAAACTCTGGAAACACCATATATTTT

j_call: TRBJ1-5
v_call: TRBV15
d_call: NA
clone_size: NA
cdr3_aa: CATSREGVLSYSNQPQHF
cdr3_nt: TGTGCCACCAGCAGAGAAGGGGTCCTATCTTATAGCAATCAGCCCCAGCATTTT

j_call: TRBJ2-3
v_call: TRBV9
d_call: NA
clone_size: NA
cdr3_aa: CASSGGRSSTDTQYF
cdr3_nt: TGTGCCAGCAGCGGTGGTCGGTCGAGCACAGATACGCAGTATTTT

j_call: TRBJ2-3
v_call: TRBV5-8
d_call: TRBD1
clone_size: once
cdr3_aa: CASSPGTGVGDTQYF
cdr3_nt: TGTGCCAGCAGCCCCGGGACAGGGGTTGGAGATACGCAGTATTTT

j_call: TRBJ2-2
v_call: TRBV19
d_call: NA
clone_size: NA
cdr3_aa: CASTSVDYTGELFF
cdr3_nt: TGTGCCAGTACTTCCGTGGACTACACCGGGGAGCTGTTTTTT

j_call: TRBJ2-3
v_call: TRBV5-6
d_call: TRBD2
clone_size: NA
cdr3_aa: CASSLAGGYADTQYF
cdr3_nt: TGTGCCAGCAGCTTGGCCGGGGGGTACGCAGATACGCAGTATTTT

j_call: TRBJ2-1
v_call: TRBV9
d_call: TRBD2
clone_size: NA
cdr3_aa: CASSSGGLAGINEQFF
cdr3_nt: TGTGCCAGCAGCTCCGGGGGACTAGCGGGGATCAATGAGCAGTTCTTC

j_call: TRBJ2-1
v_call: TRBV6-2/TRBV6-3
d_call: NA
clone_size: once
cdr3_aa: CASSYSPRDEQFF
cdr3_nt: TGTGCCAGCAGTTACTCCCCCCGTGATGAGCAGTTCTTC

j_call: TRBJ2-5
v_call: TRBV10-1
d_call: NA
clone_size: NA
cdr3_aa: CAPRTDQETQYF
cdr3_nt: TGCGCCCCCAGGACAGACCAAGAGACCCAGTACTTC

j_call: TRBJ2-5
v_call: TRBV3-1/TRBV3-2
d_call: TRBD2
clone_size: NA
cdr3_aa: CASRRTSGSQETQYF
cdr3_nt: TGTGCCAGCAGGAGGACTAGCGGCTCCCAAGAGACCCAGTACTTC

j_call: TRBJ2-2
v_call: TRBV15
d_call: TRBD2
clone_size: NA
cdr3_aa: CATSRPSGVTGELFF
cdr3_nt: TGTGCCACCAGCAGACCGAGCGGGGTCACCGGGGAGCTGTTTTTT

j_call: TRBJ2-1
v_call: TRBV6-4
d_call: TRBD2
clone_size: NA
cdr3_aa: CASSEAGGSYNEQFF
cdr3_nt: TGTGCCAGCAGTGAAGCGGGGGGCTCCTACAATGAGCAGTTCTTC

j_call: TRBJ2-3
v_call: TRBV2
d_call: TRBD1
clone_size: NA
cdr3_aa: CASSADRADTDTQYF
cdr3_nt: TGTGCCAGCAGCGCGGACAGGGCGGACACAGATACGCAGTATTTT

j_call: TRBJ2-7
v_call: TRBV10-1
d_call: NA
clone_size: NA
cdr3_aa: CASSMTREVGEQYF
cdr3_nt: TGCGCCAGCAGTATGACCAGGGAGGTGGGCGAGCAGTACTTC

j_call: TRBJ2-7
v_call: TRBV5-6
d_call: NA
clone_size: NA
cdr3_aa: CASSTGPGSYEQYF
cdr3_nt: TGTGCCAGCAGCACAGGACCGGGCTCCTACGAGCAGTACTTC